The T cell receptor beta chain under discussion was sequenced for a study of STAT5B mutations in CD4+ large granular lymphocyte leukemia. Points from the study as a whole: Compared with healthy controls (2/35), patient top clones favored TRBV06 (8/27).

On this clone itself: No antigen is known for it.

Control samples were healthy donors' buffy coats. Germline values: CDR1 SGDLS, CDR2 YYNGEE. There are 14 residues in the CDR3. V was cut by 7 bases and J by 2 bases, with 13 bases left in between. The assay was run at survey level. The method was immunoSEQ multiplex PCR; TCRdb's version includes in-frame clones alone and lacks a portion of them. Among around 47,000 clones, approximately 84% were seen once, and the ten largest hold 0.35%. The clonotype was recovered from a human donor in good health. Input material: CD4+ T cells from blood buffy coats. The chain combines TRBV9 with TRBJ1-5; a possible D gene is TRBD1 (5 bases). The CDR3, as DNA: TGTGCCAGCGGGAGGGGCAATGGCAATCAGCCCCAGCATTTT. Residues: CASGRGNGNQPQHF.